The rows below give T cell receptor beta chains drawn from one sample of a study of blood T cells in healthy people across ages. TCRdb redid the calling of the 5' RACE reads with MiXCR, one entry per CDR3 protein. This table has some 760,000 distinct CDR3 sequences, more than 20% appearing once. The same sample was also used in a study of T cells of mothers and their children.

The specimen sequenced was blood. The receptors derive from a boy aged 5-17 years in good health. Each CDR3 is given with its conserved first and last residue. The D gene is left open where the match is weak. Size values are once, few and many counts, or a class for expanded clones, and some rows have none.

V gene	J gene	clone size	D gene	CDR3 protein	CDR3 DNA
TRBV28	TRBJ2-7	-	-	CASSLVRAQGAYEQYF	TGTGCCAGCAGTTTAGTAAGGGCACAGGGCGCCTACGAGCAGTACTTC
TRBV28	TRBJ1-1	-	TRBD1	CASRQRPGQMNTEAFF	TGTGCCAGCAGACAAAGACCGGGACAGATGAACACTGAAGCTTTCTTT
TRBV28	TRBJ2-7	few	-	CASSFNDLSDEQYF	TGTGCCAGCAGTTTCAACGACCTTAGCGACGAGCAGTACTTC
TRBV6-1	TRBJ2-2	-	TRBD1	CASSELAGGVWELFF	TGTGCCAGCAGTGAACTGGCAGGGGGCGTATGGGAGCTGTTTTTT
TRBV28	TRBJ2-5	-	TRBD1	CASSPGQAPQETQYF	TGTGCCAGCAGTCCCGGACAGGCGCCACAAGAGACCCAGTACTTC
TRBV6-2/TRBV6-3	TRBJ2-7	few	-	CASTFGLERLYEQYF	TGTGCCAGCACTTTCGGGCTGGAGCGGCTCTACGAGCAGTACTTC
TRBV7-9	TRBJ2-7	-	-	CASSPGPTWDEQYF	TGTGCCAGCAGCCCAGGACCTACATGGGACGAGCAGTACTTC
TRBV14	TRBJ2-3	-	-	CASSQVSPATDTQYF	TGTGCCAGCAGCCAAGTCAGTCCGGCCACAGATACGCAGTATTTT
TRBV2	TRBJ2-5	-	-	CASKEVQGNGETQYF	TGTGCCAGCAAAGAGGTTCAGGGAAATGGAGAGACCCAGTACTTC
TRBV10-3	TRBJ2-1	-	TRBD2	CAISEGLAYNEQFF	TGTGCCATCAGTGAGGGACTAGCCTACAATGAGCAGTTCTTC
TRBV29-1	TRBJ2-7	few	TRBD1	CSVARTGGYEQYF	TGCAGCGTTGCAAGGACAGGGGGTTACGAGCAGTACTTC
TRBV11-2	TRBJ1-5	-	-	CASSLKGGAGLNQPQHF	TGTGCCAGCAGCTTAAAGGGGGGGGCAGGACTCAATCAGCCCCAGCATTTT
TRBV28	TRBJ2-5	-	-	CASKIPLGETQYF	TGTGCCAGCAAGATCCCCCTAGGCGAGACCCAGTACTTC
TRBV3-1	TRBJ2-1	few	TRBD2	CASSQDSAGVKQFF	TGTGCCAGCAGCCAAGATTCCGCGGGAGTTAAGCAGTTCTTC
TRBV25-1	TRBJ2-5	few	-	CASSEAGMETQYF	TGTGCCAGCAGTGAGGCAGGGATGGAGACCCAGTACTTC
TRBV6-2/TRBV6-3	TRBJ2-1	few	TRBD2	CASSYSRAGGRNEQFF	TGTGCCAGCAGTTACTCGAGGGCGGGGGGCCGTAATGAGCAGTTCTTC
TRBV7-2	TRBJ2-7	-	-	CASRSTRGPSYEQYF	TGTGCCAGCAGATCTACGAGGGGTCCGTCGTACGAGCAGTACTTC
TRBV29-1	TRBJ2-7	few	-	CSASEQGYEQYF	TGCAGCGCCTCAGAACAAGGCTACGAGCAGTACTTC
TRBV27	TRBJ2-1	-	-	CASSSIQGWEQFF	TGTGCCAGCAGTTCAATACAGGGCTGGGAGCAGTTCTTC
TRBV15	TRBJ2-7	few	TRBD1	CATSSRDRGYEQYF	TGTGCCACCAGCTCCCGGGACAGGGGTTACGAGCAGTACTTC
TRBV7-3	TRBJ2-1	-	TRBD2	CASRASGSGTNEQFF	TGTGCCAGCAGGGCGAGCGGGAGTGGTACCAATGAGCAGTTCTTC
TRBV11-2	TRBJ2-2	few	-	CASSLTGITGELFF	TGTGCCAGCAGCTTAACAGGGATCACCGGGGAGCTGTTTTTT
TRBV7-9	TRBJ2-5	many	TRBD2	CASSLVVLAGEETQYF	TGTGCCAGCAGCTTAGTAGTTCTAGCGGGGGAAGAGACCCAGTACTTC
TRBV19	TRBJ2-1	-	TRBD2	CTSWGLAGGQDEQFF	TGTACCAGTTGGGGACTAGCGGGGGGGCAGGATGAGCAGTTCTTC
TRBV7-9	TRBJ1-1	few	-	CASSPLMGANTEAFF	TGTGCCAGCAGCCCGTTAATGGGGGCTAACACTGAAGCTTTCTTT
TRBV10-3	TRBJ2-5	-	-	CAISANRDLETQYF	TGTGCCATCAGTGCCAACCGGGACTTAGAGACCCAGTACTTC
TRBV28	TRBJ1-2	-	TRBD1	CASKITGQGYGYTF	TGTGCCAGCAAAATTACGGGACAGGGCTATGGCTACACCTTC
TRBV5-1	TRBJ2-2	-	-	CASSLSSAGDTGELFF	TGCGCCAGCAGCTTGTCTTCGGCAGGGGACACCGGGGAGCTGTTTTTT
TRBV3-1	TRBJ2-5	-	-	CASSQETAGRTPLETQYF	TGCGCCAGCAGCCAAGAGACGGCAGGGAGGACCCCCCTCGAGACCCAGTACTTC
TRBV28	TRBJ2-5	few	-	CASTSFGTQYF	TGTGCCAGCACCTCTTTTGGGACCCAGTACTTC
TRBV12-3/TRBV12-4	TRBJ2-2	few	-	CASSPWTANTGELFF	TGTGCCAGCAGTCCTTGGACGGCCAACACCGGGGAGCTGTTTTTT
TRBV20-1	TRBJ2-2	-	-	CSARLGSGTGELFF	TGCAGTGCTAGACTGGGCAGTGGCACCGGGGAGCTGTTTTTT
TRBV7-9	TRBJ2-2	few	-	CASSPRTGTENTGELFF	TGTGCCAGCAGCCCGCGGACCGGGACTGAGAACACCGGGGAGCTGTTTTTT
TRBV12-3/TRBV12-4	TRBJ1-2	-	TRBD1	CASSFLLQGASYGYTF	TGTGCCAGCAGTTTTCTGTTACAGGGGGCATCCTATGGCTACACCTTC
TRBV7-3	TRBJ2-5	-	TRBD2	CASSLAGVNIETQYF	TGTGCCAGCAGCTTAGCGGGGGTTAACATCGAGACCCAGTACTTC
TRBV21-1	TRBJ1-2	few	-	CASSNAKTDPRIYGYTF	TGTGCCAGCAGCAATGCAAAGACAGACCCTCGTATCTATGGCTACACCTTC
TRBV14	TRBJ2-5	-	-	CASSQVEGRWFF	TGTGCCAGCAGCCAAGTAGAGGGGCGGTGGTTCTTC
TRBV20-1	TRBJ1-5	few	-	CSARDDSGFSNQPQHF	TGCAGTGCTAGAGATGACAGTGGGTTTAGCAATCAGCCCCAGCATTTT
TRBV9	TRBJ1-2	-	-	CASSVGPDGYTF	TGTGCCAGCAGCGTCGGGCCGGATGGCTACACCTTC
TRBV6-1	TRBJ2-2	few	-	CASSESLQETGELFF	TGTGCCAGCAGTGAAAGCCTACAGGAGACCGGGGAGCTGTTTTTT
TRBV29-1	TRBJ2-1	-	-	CSARDGGGGREQFF	TGCAGCGCCAGAGACGGGGGCGGGGGCAGGGAGCAGTTCTTC
TRBV4-1	TRBJ2-7	-	TRBD1	CASSETGTGGVEQYF	TGCGCCAGCAGCGAAACCGGGACAGGGGGTGTCGAGCAGTACTTC
TRBV7-9	TRBJ1-1	-	-	CAGSPIGQLNTEAFF	TGTGCCGGCAGCCCGATCGGACAGCTTAACACTGAAGCTTTCTTT
TRBV29-1	TRBJ1-5	few	-	CSVGQAFNQPQHF	TGCAGCGTTGGACAGGCCTTCAATCAGCCCCAGCATTTT
TRBV6-5	TRBJ1-4	-	TRBD1	CASRGGTGGGEKLFF	TGTGCCAGCAGGGGGGGGACAGGGGGAGGTGAAAAACTGTTTTTT
TRBV6-2/TRBV6-3	TRBJ2-5	-	-	CASTKGGLAETQYF	TGTGCCAGCACCAAAGGTGGCCTAGCGGAGACCCAGTACTTC
TRBV28	TRBJ2-4	few	TRBD2	CASSSLAGRAKNIQYF	TGTGCCAGCAGTTCACTAGCGGGAAGGGCCAAAAACATTCAGTACTTC
TRBV7-2	TRBJ2-1	few	-	CASSPVVPNEQFF	TGTGCCAGCAGCCCTGTAGTACCTAATGAGCAGTTCTTC
TRBV5-1	TRBJ2-5	-	-	CASSLEADQETQYF	TGCGCCAGCAGCTTGGAAGCGGACCAAGAGACCCAGTACTTC
TRBV28	TRBJ2-1	once	TRBD1	CASSQSTGLEQFF	TGTGCCAGCAGTCAGTCGACAGGGCTTGAGCAGTTCTTC
TRBV9	TRBJ1-4	few	TRBD1	CASSPGTGSLVDEKLFF	TGTGCCAGCAGCCCCGGGACAGGGTCTTTGGTGGACGAAAAACTGTTTTTT
TRBV27	TRBJ2-1	many	-	CASSLGRSYNEQFF	TGTGCCAGCAGTTTGGGGCGATCCTACAATGAGCAGTTCTTC
TRBV11-2	TRBJ2-7	-	-	CASSLAVQGRSEQYF	TGTGCCAGCAGCTTAGCGGTCCAGGGAAGGTCCGAGCAGTACTTC
TRBV5-1	TRBJ2-3	few	-	CASSPLGRRTDTQYF	TGCGCCAGCAGTCCCTTGGGGAGGCGCACAGATACGCAGTATTTT
TRBV7-9	TRBJ2-5	few	-	CASSSEWDEKTQYF	TGTGCCAGCAGTTCAGAATGGGATGAGAAGACCCAGTACTTC
TRBV25-1	TRBJ2-1	-	-	CASSAREVF	TGTGCCAGCAGTGCACGCGAGGTCTTC
TRBV2	TRBJ1-2	few	-	CASSEGPDYYGYTF	TGTGCCAGCAGTGAAGGTCCAGACTACTATGGCTACACCTTC
TRBV6-5	TRBJ1-2	-	-	CASSYESGLYGYTF	TGTGCCAGCAGTTACGAGTCGGGACTCTATGGCTACACCTTC
TRBV2	TRBJ2-7	-	-	CASRDRDDYEQYF	TGTGCCAGCAGGGATCGGGACGACTACGAGCAGTACTTC
TRBV7-9	TRBJ1-3	-	-	CASSYRPGHGSGNTIYF	TGTGCCAGCAGCTACCGACCGGGACACGGCTCTGGAAACACCATATATTTT